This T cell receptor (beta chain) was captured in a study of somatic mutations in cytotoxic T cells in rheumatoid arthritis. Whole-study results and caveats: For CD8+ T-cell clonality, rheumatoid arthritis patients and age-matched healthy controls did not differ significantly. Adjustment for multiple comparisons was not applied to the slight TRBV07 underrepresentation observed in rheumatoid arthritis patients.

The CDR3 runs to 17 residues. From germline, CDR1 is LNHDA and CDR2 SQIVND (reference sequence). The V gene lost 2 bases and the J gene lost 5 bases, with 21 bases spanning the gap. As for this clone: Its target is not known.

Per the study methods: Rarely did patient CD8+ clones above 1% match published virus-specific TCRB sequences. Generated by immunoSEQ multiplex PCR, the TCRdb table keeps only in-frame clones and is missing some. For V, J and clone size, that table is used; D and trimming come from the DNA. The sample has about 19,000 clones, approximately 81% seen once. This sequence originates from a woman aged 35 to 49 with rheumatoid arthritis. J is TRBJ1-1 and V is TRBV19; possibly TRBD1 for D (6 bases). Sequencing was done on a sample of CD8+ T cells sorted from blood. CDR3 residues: CASSIRDTGSRGTEAFF. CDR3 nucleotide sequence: TGTGCCAGTAGTATAAGGGACACAGGGTCCAGGGGTACTGAAGCTTTCTTT.